This T cell receptor beta chain is from a study of T cell repertoires in cytomegalovirus infection. Between the trimmed V and J ends, which lost 7 bases and 4 bases, there was a span of 29 bases. CDR1 is MNHEY, CDR2 SVGEGT, per germline. This CDR3 has 18 amino acids. Points from the study as a whole: There were carriers of CMV plus the relevant HLA, and cumulative public TCR beta family frequency identified them. In two of eight donors, the top clonotype was HLA-C-restricted CMV-specific.

TCRdb re-called the reads with MiXCR, one entry per CDR3 protein. The sample comprises tens of thousands of distinct CDR3 sequences, under 20% of which are singletons, and about 55% rests with the top ten. Points on this clonotype: The antigen is undetermined.

The sample in question was CD8+ T cells from cultured PBMCs, obtained from culture after CMV antigen stimulation. This TCR was sampled from a human donor in good health (CMV status not recorded). Some clones in this sample may be carry-over from other donors' samples. The rearrangement uses TRBV6-2 or TRBV6-3 and TRBJ2-7; D might be TRBD2 (6 bases). The CDR3 nucleotides are TGTGCCAGCACCCCTCTACCGGTACTAGCCGTGCCATCATACGAGCAGTACTTC. This translates into CASTPLPVLAVPSYEQYF.